These 23 T cell receptor beta chains originate from one sample sequenced in a study of cytomegalovirus exposure and HLA in healthy donors. Primers: 60 Vbeta forward and 13 Jbeta reverse. Assay: immunoSEQ multiplex PCR; the TCRdb copy retains only in-frame clones and omits some. The repertoire has over 100,000 clones, roughly 77% of them found once; the top ten carry around 5%. Sequencing used PBMCs. The receptors were gathered from a man aged 25 to 45 in good health and CMV-seronegative.

This chain links TRBV5-1 with TRBJ2-2, with 7 bases aligning to TRBD2. The trim removed 0 bases at V and 2 bases at J, leaving 4 bases unmatched. The CDR3 is made up of 16 amino acids. CDR1 and CDR2 from the germline V gene are SGHRS and YFSETQ. The CDR3 DNA sequence: TGCGCCAGCAGCTTGGGTGCGGGAGCTAACACCGGGGAGCTGTTTTTT. Its translation is CASSLGAGANTGELFF.

This clone was seen more than once but under ten times. V and J are TRBV18 and TRBJ1-4; D unclear. The CDR3 length is 16 residues. V was clipped by 6 bases and J by 6 bases, with 20 bases between them. Germline loops: CDR1 KGHSH, CDR2 LQKENI. CDR3 protein: CASSFRVADGDEKLFF. The CDR3 DNA follows: TGTGCCAGCTCGTTCCGGGTGGCAGACGGCGATGAAAAACTGTTTTTT.

CDR3 sequence (DNA): TGTGCCAGCAGCTTGGGGGGACAGAGAGGCAACGAGCAGTACTTC. This codes for CASSLGGQRGNEQYF. The chain is built from TRBV5-4 and TRBJ2-7, with 7 bases identical to TRBD1. This CDR3 has 15 residues. Germline trimming cut 0 bases from V and 5 bases from J; bases unmatched to any gene: 8. Germline CDR1 reads SGHNT; CDR2 reads YYREEE (reference sequence).

CDR3 protein: CASSWTEAYEQYF. DNA of the CDR3: TGTGCCAGCAGCTGGACAGAAGCCTACGAGCAGTACTTC. The chain is built from TRBV5-6 and TRBJ2-7, with D possibly matching TRBD1 (6 bases). The CDR3 extends over 13 amino acids. Trimming cost V 3 bases and J 2 bases, with 9 bases left between them. Germline loops: CDR1 SGHDT, CDR2 YYEEEE.

The rearrangement links TRBV2 to TRBJ1-3, with a possible D match to TRBD1 (6 bases). V was shortened by 3 bases and J by 4 bases, with 13 bases between the two germline ends. This CDR3 is built from 15 residues. Germline CDR1 reads SNHLY; CDR2 reads FYNNEI. The CDR3 region has the DNA TGTGCCAGCAGTGACCGGGGGGCGCCAGGAAACACCATATATTTT. The encoded protein is CASSDRGAPGNTIYF.

This clone has only a few counts. The chain carries TRBV4-2 and TRBJ2-3; D gene uncertain. Germline V lookup: CDR1 LGHNA, CDR2 YNFKEQ. V was shortened by 0 bases and J by 0 bases, with 13 bases between the two germline ends. This CDR3 region has 17 residues. CDR3 DNA: TGTGCCAGCAGCCAAGAATGGGTAGGAGCCAGCACAGATACGCAGTATTTT. Amino acids: CASSQEWVGASTDTQYF.

The CDR3 loop is CASSQGRQAYQPQHF. The CDR3, as DNA: TGCGCCAGCAGCCAAGGGCGACAGGCTTATCAGCCCCAGCATTTT. The chain recombines TRBV4-3 with TRBJ1-5, with TRBD1 as a possible D gene (6 bases). The V gene lost 1 base and the J gene lost 5 bases, with 12 bases spanning the gap. The CDR3 loop spans 15 amino acids. The germline V gene has CDR1 LGHNA and CDR2 YSLEER.

This chain uses TRBV2 with TRBJ1-2; 9 nucleotides match TRBD1. CDR3 length equals 14 residues. Germline V CDR1 and CDR2: SNHLY, FYNNEI. J was trimmed by 4 bases and V by 5 bases; bases with no gene match: 5. The CDR3: CASSTVGQGYGYTF. CDR3 bases: TGTGCCAGCAGTACCGTGGGACAGGGCTATGGCTACACCTTC.

This sequence joins TRBV29-1 and TRBJ1-2; 9 positions match TRBD1. This CDR3 is 13 amino acids long. Trimming cost V 5 bases and J 4 bases; bases outside gene matches: 5. Germline V gene data show CDR1 as SQVTM and CDR2 as ANQGSEA. In nucleotides, the CDR3 is TGCAGCGTTTTTGGGGGACAGGGCTATGGCTACACCTTC. Protein: CSVFGGQGYGYTF.

The V call is TRBV10-2, the J call TRBJ2-3, with unresolved D. The CDR3 length is 11 residues. Germline V gives CDR1 WSHSY, CDR2 SAAADI. V was shortened by 4 bases and J by 4 bases, with 3 bases between the two germline ends. The CDR3 sequence is CASSAADTQYF. CDR3 nucleotides: TGCGCCAGCAGTGCCGCAGATACGCAGTATTTT.

For this clone: Mismatch with germline at one junction end may stem from a read error. V and J are TRBV7-2 and TRBJ2-7, with 9 bases matching TRBD1. CDR1 and CDR2 (germline): SGHTA, FQGNSA. This CDR3 spans 15 amino acids. CDR3 bases: TGTGCCAGCAGATTAGGCCGGGACAGGGTTAACGAGCAGTACTTC. Its protein is CASRLGRDRVNEQYF.

The chain carries TRBV6-1 and TRBJ2-1, with TRBD2 identical over 7 bases. CDR3 length: 13 residues. The V segment lost 7 bases and the J segment 4 bases; nucleotides outside the gene matches: 4. Germline V gives CDR1 MNHNS, CDR2 SASEGT. CDR3 sequence: CASNPSGYNEQFF. In nucleotides, the CDR3 is TGTGCCAGCAATCCTAGCGGTTACAATGAGCAGTTCTTC.

CDR3 bases: TGTGCCAGCAGTTCACAGGGGGCGCGTGGCTACACCTTC. Protein sequence: CASSSQGARGYTF. The chain combines TRBV6-5 with TRBJ1-2; 9 bases fit TRBD1. The J segment lost 7 bases and the V segment lost 4 bases, leaving 4 bases of the junction unmatched. This CDR3 has 13 amino acids. CDR1 is MNHEY and CDR2 is SVGAGI in the germline V gene.

This rearrangement joins TRBV11-3 to TRBJ1-5, with TRBD1 identical over 7 bases. This CDR3 comprises 16 residues. CDR1 is SGHNT, CDR2 YENEEA, per germline. V gave up 3 bases and J gave up 3 bases; unmatched junction bases: 8. The CDR3 loop is CASSLDTGALNQPQHF. In DNA, the CDR3 is TGTGCCAGCAGCTTGGACACAGGGGCCCTCAATCAGCCCCAGCATTTT.

J is TRBJ1-2 and V is TRBV10-3; 8 bases line up with TRBD1. Trimming took 2 bases from V and 7 from J; bases not matched to a gene: 9. Germline-derived CDR1 and CDR2 are ENHRY and SYGVKD. The length of the CDR3 is 15 residues. CDR3 residues: CAISEDRGERSGYTF. CDR3 DNA sequence: TGTGCCATCAGTGAGGACAGGGGAGAGAGGAGTGGCTACACCTTC.

The chain carries TRBV15 and TRBJ2-5; TRBD1 is a possible D gene (6 bases). CDR1 and CDR2 from the germline V gene are LNHNV and YYDKDF (reference sequence). Trimming took off 7 bases at V and 0 bases at J, with 12 bases between the two ends. The CDR3 runs to 14 residues. The CDR3 loop reads CATTVGTNQETQYF. CDR3 coding DNA: TGTGCCACCACGGTCGGGACAAACCAAGAGACCCAGTACTTC.

This sequence joins TRBV15 and TRBJ2-7; tentatively, D is TRBD1 (5 bases). Trimming shortened V by 0 bases and J by 1 base, and 13 bases separated the two germline ends. There are 16 residues in the CDR3. CDR1 is LNHNV, CDR2 YYDKDF, per germline (reference sequence). The CDR3 coding sequence is TGTGCCACCAGCAGAGATCTTGGGCAGGGTTCCTACGAGCAGTACTTC. Translated: CATSRDLGQGSYEQYF.

The rearrangement links TRBV13 to TRBJ2-5; the D gene is possibly TRBD2 (5 bases). The V and J ends lost 6 bases and 7 bases respectively, with 18 bases between them. Looked up from germline, CDR1 is PRHDT and CDR2 is FYEKMQ (reference sequence). The CDR3 is made up of 14 amino acids. The chain's CDR3 is CASSNPIRSGTQYF. CDR3 DNA sequence: TGTGCCAGCAGTAATCCGATTCGGAGCGGGACCCAGTACTTC.

This CDR3 reads CASSFPPGGLGREGFIYNEQFF. For the CDR3, the DNA is TGTGCCAGCAGTTTCCCCCCAGGAGGGTTAGGGCGGGAGGGCTTCATCTACAATGAGCAGTTCTTC. The V call is TRBV28, the J call TRBJ2-1; TRBD2 agrees at 9 bases. CDR1 MDHEN and CDR2 SYDVKM come from the germline V gene. CDR3 length: 22 amino acids. Trimming removed 3 bases from V and 3 bases from J; junction bases left unmatched: 24.

J is TRBJ2-7 and V is TRBV7-2; 9 bases match TRBD1. The ends lost 5 bases at V and 6 bases at J; junction bases unmatched: 14. CDR1 and CDR2 (germline): SGHTA, FQGNSA. This CDR3 region has 16 residues. The CDR3 DNA sequence: TGTGCCAGCAGCCCCTCAGGCGGACAGGGGACTCCCGAGCAGTACTTC. Its protein product is CASSPSGGQGTPEQYF.

The V and J genes are TRBV2 and TRBJ2-7; 7 bases agree with TRBD1. Trimming cost V 5 bases and J 3 bases; bases outside gene matches: 10. This CDR3 spans 15 amino acids. Germline assignment: CDR1 SNHLY and CDR2 FYNNEI. The CDR3, as DNA: TGTGCCAGCAGTAGCCATGGGACAGCCCACTACGAGCAGTACTTC. Protein: CASSSHGTAHYEQYF.

This clone was found a few times. The chain employs TRBV27 and TRBJ2-3, with D possibly TRBD1 on 5 matching bases. V was trimmed by 4 bases and J by 5 bases, leaving 16 bases between them. The CDR3 spans 15 residues. Germline-derived CDR1 and CDR2 are MNHEY and SMNVEV (reference sequence). The CDR3 region is CASSYDSSKLDTQYF. The CDR3 nucleotides read TGTGCCAGCAGTTATGACAGCAGCAAACTAGATACGCAGTATTTT.

The chain couples TRBV7-9 to TRBJ1-2; TRBD1 matches at 7 bases. Germline V gives CDR1 SEHNR, CDR2 FQNEAQ (reference sequence). The CDR3 runs to 13 residues. V gave up 7 bases and J gave up 8 bases; unmatched junction bases: 10. DNA of the CDR3: TGTGCCAGCACCATCTTAGGGGGCGGAGGCTACACCTTC. It encodes CASTILGGGGYTF.